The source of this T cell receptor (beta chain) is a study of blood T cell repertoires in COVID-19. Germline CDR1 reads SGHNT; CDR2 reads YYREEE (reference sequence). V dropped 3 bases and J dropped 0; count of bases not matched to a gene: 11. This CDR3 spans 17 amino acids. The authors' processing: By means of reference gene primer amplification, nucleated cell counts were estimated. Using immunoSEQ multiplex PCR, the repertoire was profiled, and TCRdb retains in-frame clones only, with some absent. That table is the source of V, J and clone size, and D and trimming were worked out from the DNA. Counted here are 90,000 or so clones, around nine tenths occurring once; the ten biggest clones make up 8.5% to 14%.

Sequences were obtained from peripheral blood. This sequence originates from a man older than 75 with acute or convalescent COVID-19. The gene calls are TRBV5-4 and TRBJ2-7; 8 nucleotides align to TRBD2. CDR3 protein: CASSSARPSGSSYEQYF. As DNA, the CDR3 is TGTGCCAGCAGCTCCGCCCGGCCCAGCGGGAGCTCCTACGAGCAGTACTTC.